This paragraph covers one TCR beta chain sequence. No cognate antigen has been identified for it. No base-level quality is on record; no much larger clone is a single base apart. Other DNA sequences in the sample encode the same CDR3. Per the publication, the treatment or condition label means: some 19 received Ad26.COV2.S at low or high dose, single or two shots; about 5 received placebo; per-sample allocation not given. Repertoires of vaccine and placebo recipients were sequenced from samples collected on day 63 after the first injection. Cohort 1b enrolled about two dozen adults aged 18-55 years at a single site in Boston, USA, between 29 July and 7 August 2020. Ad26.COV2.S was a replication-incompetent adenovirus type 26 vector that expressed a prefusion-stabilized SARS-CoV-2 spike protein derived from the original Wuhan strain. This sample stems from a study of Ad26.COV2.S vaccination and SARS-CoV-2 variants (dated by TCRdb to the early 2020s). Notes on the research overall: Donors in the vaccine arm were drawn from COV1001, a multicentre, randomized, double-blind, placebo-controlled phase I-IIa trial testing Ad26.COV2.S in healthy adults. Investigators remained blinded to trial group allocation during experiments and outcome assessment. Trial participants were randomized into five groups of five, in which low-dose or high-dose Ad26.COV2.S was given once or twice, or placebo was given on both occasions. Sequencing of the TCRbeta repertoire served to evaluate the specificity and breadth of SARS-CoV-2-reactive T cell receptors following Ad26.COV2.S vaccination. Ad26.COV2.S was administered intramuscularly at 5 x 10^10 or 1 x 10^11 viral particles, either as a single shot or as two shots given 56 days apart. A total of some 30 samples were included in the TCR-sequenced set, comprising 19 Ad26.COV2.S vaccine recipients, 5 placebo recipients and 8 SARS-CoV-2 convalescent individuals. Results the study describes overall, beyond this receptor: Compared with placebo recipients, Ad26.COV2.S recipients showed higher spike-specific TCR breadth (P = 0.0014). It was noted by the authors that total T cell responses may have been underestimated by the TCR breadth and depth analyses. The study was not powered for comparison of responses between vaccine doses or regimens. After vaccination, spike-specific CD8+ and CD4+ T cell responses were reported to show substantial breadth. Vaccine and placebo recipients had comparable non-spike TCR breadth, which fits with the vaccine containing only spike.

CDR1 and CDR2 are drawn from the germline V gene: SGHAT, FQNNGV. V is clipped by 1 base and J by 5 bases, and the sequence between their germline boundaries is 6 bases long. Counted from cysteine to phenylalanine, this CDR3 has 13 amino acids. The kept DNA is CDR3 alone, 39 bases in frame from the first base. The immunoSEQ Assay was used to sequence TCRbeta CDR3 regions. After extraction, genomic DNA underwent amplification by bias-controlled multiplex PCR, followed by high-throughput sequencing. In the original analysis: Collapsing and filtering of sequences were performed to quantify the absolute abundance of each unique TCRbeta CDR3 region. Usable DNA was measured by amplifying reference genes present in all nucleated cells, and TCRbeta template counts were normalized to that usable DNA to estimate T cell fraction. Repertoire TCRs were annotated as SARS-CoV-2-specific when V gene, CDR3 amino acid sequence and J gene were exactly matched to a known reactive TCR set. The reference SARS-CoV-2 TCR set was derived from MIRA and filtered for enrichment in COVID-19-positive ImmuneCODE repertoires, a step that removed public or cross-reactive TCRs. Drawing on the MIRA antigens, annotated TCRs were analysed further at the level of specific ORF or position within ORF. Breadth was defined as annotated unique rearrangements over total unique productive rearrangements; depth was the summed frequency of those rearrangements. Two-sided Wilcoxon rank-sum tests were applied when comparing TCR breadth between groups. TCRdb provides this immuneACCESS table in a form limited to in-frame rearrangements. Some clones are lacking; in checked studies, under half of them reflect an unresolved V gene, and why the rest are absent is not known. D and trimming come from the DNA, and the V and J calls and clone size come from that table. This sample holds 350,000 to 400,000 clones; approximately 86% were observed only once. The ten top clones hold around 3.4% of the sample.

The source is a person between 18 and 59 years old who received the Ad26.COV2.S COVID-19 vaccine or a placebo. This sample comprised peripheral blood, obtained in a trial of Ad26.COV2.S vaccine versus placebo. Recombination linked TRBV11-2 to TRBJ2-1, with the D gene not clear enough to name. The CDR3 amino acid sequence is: CASSLARNNEQFF. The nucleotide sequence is TGTGCCAGCAGCTTAGCCCGGAACAATGAGCAGTTCTTC.